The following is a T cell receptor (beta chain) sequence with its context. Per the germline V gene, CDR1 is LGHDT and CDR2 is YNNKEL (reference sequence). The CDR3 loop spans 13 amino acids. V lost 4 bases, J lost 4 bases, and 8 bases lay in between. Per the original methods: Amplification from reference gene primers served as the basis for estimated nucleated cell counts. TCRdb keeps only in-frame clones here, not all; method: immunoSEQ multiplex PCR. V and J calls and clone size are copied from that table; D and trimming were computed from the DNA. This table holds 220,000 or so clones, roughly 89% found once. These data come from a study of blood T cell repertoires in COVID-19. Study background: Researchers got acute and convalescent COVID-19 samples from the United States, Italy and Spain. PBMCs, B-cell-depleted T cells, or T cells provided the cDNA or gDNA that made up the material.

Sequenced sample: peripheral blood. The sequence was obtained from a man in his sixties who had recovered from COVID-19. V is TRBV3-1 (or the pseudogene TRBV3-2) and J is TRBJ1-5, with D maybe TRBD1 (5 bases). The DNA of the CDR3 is TGTGCCAGCAGCCGCGACAGAAATCAGCCCCAGCATTTT. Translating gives CASSRDRNQPQHF.